This TCR beta chain was recovered during a study of blood T cell repertoires in COVID-19. Looking at the study overall: Spain, Italy and the United States supplied samples that represented acute and convalescent COVID-19. From T cells, B-cell-depleted T cells, or PBMCs came the material, which was cDNA or gDNA.

As handled by the study authors: Reference gene primer amplification yielded estimated nucleated cell counts. The table came from immunoSEQ multiplex PCR; TCRdb's copy has only in-frame clones and leaves some out. That table is the source of V, J and clone size, and D and trimming were worked out from the DNA. The table has some 200,000 clones, around three quarters seen once. Germline lookup yields CDR1 SGHNT and CDR2 YENEEA. J gave up 1 base and V 1 base, and 2 bases lay outside the gene matches. The CDR3 has 15 amino acids. This chain connects TRBV11-3 to TRBJ2-3; TRBD1 aligns across 7 bases. Sample: peripheral blood. This sequence originates from a woman in her seventies with acute or convalescent COVID-19. The CDR3 is CASSLARGRTDTQYF. The CDR3 coding sequence is TGTGCCAGCAGCTTAGCGAGGGGGCGCACAGATACGCAGTATTTT. Variable domain in full (rest from reference TRBV11-3 and TRBJ2-3): EAGVVQSPRYKIIEKKQPVAFWCNPISGHNTLYWYLQNLGQGPELLIRYENEEAVDDSQLPKDRFSAERLKGVDSTLKIQPAELGDSAVYLCASSLARGRTDTQYFGPGTRLTVL.